This T cell receptor beta chain was identified in a study of T-cell memory formation after mild COVID-19 (TCRdb year 2021). As for the study more broadly: Most TCR sequence clusters were specific to one of the two donors. T-cell clones expanding and contracting after mild COVID-19 in a couple of donors were tracked by longitudinal TCRalpha and TCRbeta repertoire sequencing. The cohort comprised two young, previously healthy adult volunteers, one female and one male.

The CDR3 numbers 16 residues from cysteine through phenylalanine. CDR3 DNA only is kept here, 48 bases in frame from base 1. The V end gives up 4 bases and the J end 5 bases, leaving 7 bases in the junction not matched to a gene. From the germline V gene, CDR1 is MGHRA and CDR2 is YSYEKL. Ficoll-Paque density gradient centrifugation was used to isolate PBMCs. General study outcomes and caveats: Contracting CD4+ clones turned up mainly in the CM and EM memory subsets, whereas EMRA was where CD8+ clones were enriched. The detection of some responding clones in pre-infection memory suggests that pre-existing cross-reactive memory T cells joined the SARS-CoV-2 response. The second-wave clones that peaked on day 37 were not confirmed to be SARS-CoV-2 specific. Clones that contracted from day 15 to 85 showed balanced CD4/CD8 phenotypes, whereas a second wave of clones that expanded from day 15 to 37 leaned towards CD4+. The study covered only a couple of mild cases, and larger cohorts including severe cases with pre-infection samples were considered necessary.

This clonotype has only one observation. The target of this receptor is not known. Base qualities are not provided; no much larger clone lies one nucleotide away. One read amounts to weak evidence. The sequencer listed for this sample is Illumina NovaSeq 6000. TCRalpha and TCRbeta cDNA libraries were constructed by 5'RACE with constant-segment primers, with sample barcodes and unique molecular identifiers being introduced. Trizol reagent was used to extract RNA from every sample. Library amplification was performed in two PCR steps, and a second sample barcode and Illumina TruSeq adapters were introduced in the second step. Sequencing of the libraries was done on an Illumina NovaSeq, producing 2 x 150 bp paired-end reads. In the source study's methods: Reads were demultiplexed and collapsed into UMI-guided consensus sequences with migec v1.2.7. With mixcr v2.1.11, UMI consensuses were aligned to TRA and TRB V and J templates and assembled into clonotypes. A clonotype was counted as expanded or contracted only when both edgeR and NoisET called the clonotype significant, with the noise models trained on biological replicates. For edgeR calls, the thresholds were a false discovery rate-adjusted p below 0.01 and a log2 fold-change of 1. As an exploratory analysis of dynamics, max-normalized trajectories of the 1000 most abundant clonotypes were examined by PCA with hierarchical clustering. Separately sequenced CD4+ and CD8+ repertoires were used to assign a CD4 or CD8 phenotype to each responding clone. TCRdb's own reprocessing of the public reads used fastp at Q25 and MiXCR and kept productive beta chains. Each record represents a unique CDR3 protein, reported with the most common genes and DNA among its rows. The V and J calls and clone size are TCRdb's, not the authors'. For this sample the table gives about 240,000 distinct CDR3 sequences, of which 8% to 10% were detected only once. The ten most abundant clones make up approximately 20% of the sample.

The sequenced sample was PBMCs or a T cell subset sorted from them (not recorded which). The receptor chain draws on TRBV4-1 and TRBJ2-3; TRBD1 matches 12 bases in the middle. This sequence originates from a man between 18 and 29 years old who had mild COVID-19 (a few samples of this study predate the infection). The sample titles of this study are shuffled in the database, so cell type and time point are left out; the donor was told from shared clones. This receptor carries the CDR3 CASSRWDRGREDTQYF. The bases are TGCGCCAGCAGCCGATGGGACAGGGGGCGAGAAGATACGCAGTATTTT.